This entry features one T cell receptor (beta chain) sequence. This entry comes from a study of control samples from healthy donors and cancer patients. V gave up 8 bases and J gave up 1 base, with 15 bases separating them. CDR1 and CDR2 (germline): SNHLY, FYNNEI. The CDR3 is 15 residues long. Method: immunoSEQ multiplex PCR; TCRdb's copy keeps in-frame clones and lacks some. The sample contains about 68,000 clones, about 83% of which appear only once. The source is a man between 60 and 70 years old in good health. The chain joins TRBV2 to TRBJ2-1, with a possible D match to TRBD1 (6 bases). Source material: blood. The CDR3 DNA follows: TGTGCCAGCGGGGACAACCCCTCATCCTACAATGAGCAGTTCTTC. Translation: CASGDNPSSYNEQFF.